Listed here is a single TCR beta chain. This entry comes from a study of CD8 T cells in Susac syndrome. The authors reverse transcribed roughly 0.5 to 1 ug RNA with random hexamers. One entry per CDR3 protein, called by TCRdb with MiXCR from the immunoSEQ multiplex PCR reads. The table shows some 120,000 distinct CDR3 sequences, with approximately 94% occurring only once. The V and J ends lost 4 bases and 5 bases, in that order; junction bases with no gene match: 10. Per the germline V gene, CDR1 is MDHEN and CDR2 is SYDVKM. The CDR3 sequence is 16 residues long. V and J are TRBV28 and TRBJ2-1, with 8 bases matching TRBD2. The receptor's source is a human donor in good health. The source material was CD4+ T cells from PBMCs. CDR3 residues: CASSSSGLTPHNEQFF. As DNA, the CDR3 is TGTGCCAGCAGTTCTAGCGGGCTTACTCCCCACAATGAGCAGTTCTTC.